Included here is one T cell receptor (beta chain) sequence, with context. Its antigen remains unidentified. This specimen belongs to a study of T cell repertoires in cytomegalovirus infection. The wider study: Public TCR beta signature analysis indicated the presence of both CMV infection and matching HLA type. Study-level points and caveats: Carriers of CMV plus the relevant HLA were identified by cumulative public TCR beta family frequency.

Germline V gene sequence: CDR1 SGHDN, CDR2 FVKESK. The CDR3 covers 15 residues. Trimming cost V 3 bases and J 7 bases, with 18 bases left between them. A single record per CDR3 protein comes from TCRdb applying MiXCR to the reads. Among hundreds of thousands of distinct CDR3 sequences listed, roughly 29% were seen once. The TCR was taken from a human donor in good health (CMV status not recorded). Some clones in this sample may be carry-over from other donors' samples. Source: cultured PBMCs, taken from culture after CMV antigen stimulation. The gene calls are TRBV14 and TRBJ1-2; D call uncertain. This CDR3 reads CASSQLSGFQAGYTF. DNA of the CDR3: TGTGCCAGCAGCCAGCTCAGCGGCTTCCAGGCTGGCTACACCTTC.